One sample yielded the 21 T cell receptor beta chains listed below, sequenced in a study of blood T cells in healthy people across ages (dated by TCRdb to between 2015 and 2016). To prepare the library, 5' RACE was applied. A second PCR of about 6 to 11 cycles was performed with a sample-barcoded 5' primer and a J-beta primer mix. Clones were called with MiXCR by TCRdb after fastp trimmed the public reads at Q25, and only in-frame beta chains were retained. All rows with the same CDR3 protein become a single entry with the most common DNA and genes. The sample profile shows fewer than 2,000,000 distinct CDR3 sequences; roughly 43% of them were found once. The top ten hold roughly 23% of the sample. Sequencing input: blood. The receptors come from a human donor in good health.

This clonotype showed up just a few times. This chain connects TRBV29-1 to TRBJ2-3; the D gene could be TRBD1 or TRBD2 (6 bases each). The CDR3 sequence is 13 residues long. Germline lookup yields CDR1 SQVTM and CDR2 ANQGSEA. Trimming stripped 3 bases from V and 3 bases from J, with 10 bases between. This CDR3 reads CSVEGGLTDTQYF. CDR3 bases: TGCAGCGTTGAGGGGGGCCTAACAGATACGCAGTATTTT.

In regard to this clonotype: The germline gene is not matched at one end of the junction; a read error may be the cause. The J gene is TRBJ2-5, the V gene TRBV5-6; 8 bases agree with TRBD2. Germline V gives CDR1 SGHDT, CDR2 YYEEEE. The CDR3 contains 16 residues. The CDR3 protein is CASNLSSGAVWETQYF. CDR3 sequence (DNA): TGTGCCAGCAACTTGAGTAGCGGGGCGGTATGGGAGACCCAGTACTTC.

This chain uses TRBV28 with TRBJ1-2; TRBD1 is a possible D gene (6 bases). CDR1 MDHEN and CDR2 SYDVKM come from the germline V gene. CDR3 length: 16 residues. V lost 6 bases and J lost 3, with 20 bases in between. The CDR3 nucleotides read TGTGCCAGCAGCGTCCCCGGGGGCGGTGTGTACTATGGCTACACCTTC. Translating gives CASSVPGGGVYYGYTF.

CDR3 in DNA: TGTGCCACCAGTGCTCTAGGACTAGCGGGGGGAGGTGATACGCAGTATTTT. It specifies CATSALGLAGGGDTQYF. The genes are TRBV24-1 and TRBJ2-3; 14 nucleotides match TRBD2. The junction had 9 bases not matched to a gene; V was cut back by 5 bases and J by 6 bases. CDR1 and CDR2 (germline): KGHDR, SFDVKD. The CDR3 loop spans 17 amino acids.

The V and J genes are TRBV24-1 and TRBJ2-7, with 8 bases identical to TRBD1. Trimming removed 4 bases from V and 3 bases from J; junction bases left unmatched: 7. Germline V gene data show CDR1 as KGHDR and CDR2 as SFDVKD. The CDR3 is 15 amino acids. The CDR3 nucleotides read TGTGCCACCAGTGACTCGACAGGGGACTTCTACGAGCAGTACTTC. Its translation: CATSDSTGDFYEQYF.

V gene TRBV4-2 combines with J gene TRBJ2-5; 11 bases align to TRBD2. From germline, CDR1 is LGHNA and CDR2 YNFKEQ. V was clipped by 1 base and J by 1 base; unmatched bases: 8. The CDR3 spans 18 residues. The CDR3 nucleotides are TGTGCCAGCAGCCAAGGTAGCGGGGGGGCCGGGCCCCAAGAGACCCAGTACTTC. Residues: CASSQGSGGAGPQETQYF.

This clonotype was counted between two and nine times. This rearrangement joins TRBV7-9 to TRBJ1-2; no definite D call. Trimming cost V 5 bases and J 7 bases, with 14 bases left between them. The germline V gene encodes CDR1 SEHNR and CDR2 FQNEAQ (reference sequence). CDR3 length: 13 residues. The CDR3 protein is CASSVLDLGGYTF. CDR3 DNA: TGTGCCAGCAGCGTGTTGGATCTAGGTGGCTACACCTTC.

Concerning this clonotype itself: One junction end does not reproduce the germline sequence, and a read error may be involved. The chain uses TRBV6-5 and TRBJ2-1; 11 nucleotides agree with TRBD1. CDR3 length: 18 residues. Germline V gene data show CDR1 as MNHEY and CDR2 as SVGAGI. The CDR3 sequence is CASSDSLRGTGGVNEQFF. For the CDR3, the DNA is TGTGCCAGCAGTGACTCCCTGAGGGGGACAGGGGGGGTGAATGAGCAGTTCTTC.

The gene calls are TRBV11-2 and TRBJ2-1; D is perhaps TRBD1 or TRBD2 (5 bases each). The CDR3 has 16 residues. V was clipped by 2 bases and J by 2 bases, with 13 bases between them. Germline-derived CDR1 and CDR2 are SGHAT and FQNNGV. This CDR3 reads CASSLREGSTYNEQFF. In DNA form, the CDR3 reads TGTGCCAGCAGCTTAAGAGAGGGGAGCACCTACAATGAGCAGTTCTTC.

V usage is TRBV6-5 and J usage is TRBJ2-5; TRBD1 matches 7 bases. The germline CDR1 and CDR2 sequences are MNHEY and SVGAGI. The length of the CDR3 is 15 residues. The ends lost 6 bases at V and 7 bases at J; junction bases unmatched: 14. CDR3 in amino acids: CASSPMQGVAGTQYF. Here the CDR3 DNA reads TGTGCCAGCAGCCCAATGCAGGGGGTCGCTGGGACCCAGTACTTC.

This clonotype was seen only once. The rearrangement uses TRBV20-1 and TRBJ2-4; 9 positions match TRBD2. The end of the DNA fits TRBJ2-7 better, so the J call may be wrong. This CDR3 spans 15 amino acids. The germline gives CDR1 DFQATT, CDR2 SNEGSKA (reference sequence). The CDR3 region has the DNA TGCAGTGCTAGAGATAGGGGGCTAGCGGGGATCGAGCAGTACTTC. Amino acid sequence: CSARDRGLAGIEQYF.

Only a few counts were recorded for this clonotype. Here the CDR3 DNA reads TGTGCCAGCAGCTTAGAGTTAGGGGGAGCCGGGGCCAACGTCCTGACTTTC. The encoded protein is CASSLELGGAGANVLTF. The chain is built from TRBV13 and TRBJ2-6; possibly TRBD1 for D (6 bases). V gave up 1 base and J gave up 4 bases, with 14 bases separating them. CDR1 and CDR2 (germline): PRHDT, FYEKMQ (reference sequence). The CDR3 is 17 residues long.

This clonotype was detected only a few times. CDR3 nucleotides: TGTGCCGGGACCACGGGGAGTCGGGAGCGCTACACCTTC. It specifies CAGTTGSRERYTF. V usage is TRBV30 and J usage is TRBJ1-2, with a weak D call TRBD1 (5 bases). The V and J ends lost 8 bases and 9 bases respectively, with 22 bases between them. This CDR3 is built from 13 residues. Germline V gene data show CDR1 as GTSNPN and CDR2 as SVGIG (reference sequence). The variable domain in full, with the rest retrieved from reference TRBV30 and TRBJ1-2, is SQTIHQWPATLVQPVGSPLSLECTVEGTSNPNLYWYRQAAGRGLQLLFYSVGIGQISSEVPQNLSASRPQDRQFILSSKKLLLSDSGFYLCAGTTGSRERYTFGSGTRLTVV.

Worth noting for this clonotype: A read error may account for a junction end that differs from germline. The chain uses TRBV7-9 and TRBJ1-5, with 9 positions matching TRBD1. The CDR3 loop spans 16 amino acids. Germline V lookup: CDR1 SEHNR, CDR2 FQNEAQ (reference sequence). CDR3 in amino acids: CTSSISPGQGHQPQHF. CDR3 bases: TGTACCAGCAGCATTAGCCCGGGACAGGGTCATCAGCCCCAGCATTTT.

This chain connects TRBV29-1 to TRBJ1-1; 7 bases map to TRBD1. The CDR3 sequence is 15 residues long. Losses at the gene ends were 2 bases for V and 6 bases for J; bases not matched to a gene: 12. Germline-derived CDR1 and CDR2 are SQVTM and ANQGSEA. Here the CDR3 reads CSVEFQGGWGAEAFF. The CDR3 DNA follows: TGCAGCGTTGAATTCCAGGGGGGTTGGGGAGCTGAAGCTTTCTTT. The whole variable domain, remainder taken from reference TRBV29-1 and TRBJ1-1, is SAVISQKPSRDICQRGTSLTIQCQVDSQVTMMFWYRQQPGQSLTLIATANQGSEATYESGFVIDKFPISRPNLTFSTLTVSNMSPEDSSIYLCSVEFQGGWGAEAFFGQGTRLTVV.

This clonotype was observed a few times. J is TRBJ1-5 and V is TRBV28; no clear D. CDR1 is MDHEN, CDR2 SYDVKM, per germline. V was trimmed by 3 bases and J by 6 bases, leaving 9 bases between them. The CDR3 has 13 amino acids. Here the CDR3 DNA reads TGTGCCAGCAGTTTGCGGAGACCTCAGCCCCAGCATTTT. Residues: CASSLRRPQPQHF.

J is TRBJ1-2 and V is TRBV7-2, with TRBD1 as a possible D gene (6 bases). With 5 bases removed from V and 7 bases from J, the gap between germline ends came to 29 bases. The germline V gene has CDR1 SGHTA and CDR2 FQGNSA. The CDR3 consists of 18 residues. In DNA form, the CDR3 reads TGTGCCAGCAGCACCTACTACGGAACAGGGCTACCCAGGGGTGGCTACACCTTC. It yields the protein CASSTYYGTGLPRGGYTF. Using reference TRBV7-2 and TRBJ1-2 for the parts outside the CDR3, the full variable domain is GAGVSQSPSNKVTEKGKDVELRCDPISGHTALYWYRQSLGQGLEFLIYFQGNSAPDKSGLPSDRFSAERTGGSVSTLTIQRTQQEDSAVYLCASSTYYGTGLPRGGYTFGSGTRLTVV.

Worth noting for this clonotype: A read error may be the cause here, since a much bigger clone is one base away. V and J are TRBV11-2 and TRBJ2-1, with a tentative D call TRBD2 (6 bases). The length of the CDR3 is 17 residues. V gave up 2 bases and J gave up 6 bases, with 20 bases separating them. CDR1 SGHAT and CDR2 FQNNGV come from the germline V gene. CDR3 bases: TGTGCCAGCAGCTTAATTCTGGCGGGTCAGGGAGGCAATGAGCAGTTCTTC. Its translation is CASSLILAGQGGNEQFF.

This chain uses TRBV12-3 or TRBV12-4 with TRBJ2-5; TRBD1 matches at 10 bases. The CDR3 has 12 residues. With V trimmed by 4 bases and J by 13 bases, 6 bases remained unmatched. This CDR3 reads CASSYRTGGWYF. The CDR3 DNA follows: TGTGCCAGCAGTTACCGGACAGGGGGTTGGTACTTC.

This clonotype was seen repeatedly, ten times or more. The J gene is TRBJ2-7, the V gene TRBV2, with D tentatively TRBD1 (6 bases). This CDR3 region has 14 residues. V lost 3 bases, J lost 4 bases, and 13 bases lay in between. Per germline, CDR1 SNHLY and CDR2 FYNNEI. CDR3 in DNA: TGTGCCAGCAGTGAGACAGGAAGTACTTACGAGCAGTACTTC. This translates into CASSETGSTYEQYF.

The V and J genes are TRBV7-2 and TRBJ2-4; D remains ambiguous. Deletions cut 1 base from V and 6 bases from J, with 13 bases between. This CDR3 has 15 amino acids. The germline CDR1 and CDR2 sequences are SGHTA and FQGNSA. The CDR3 DNA is TGTGCCAGCAGCTTAGAGGTGGGAAAAGGAAACATTCAGTACTTC. Translating gives CASSLEVGKGNIQYF. The entire variable domain, with the rest obtained from reference TRBV7-2 and TRBJ2-4, is as follows: GAGVSQSPSNKVTEKGKDVELRCDPISGHTALYWYRQSLGQGLEFLIYFQGNSAPDKSGLPSDRFSAERTGGSVSTLTIQRTQQEDSAVYLCASSLEVGKGNIQYFGAGTRLSVL.